These 26 T cell receptor beta chains were all obtained from the same sample, sequenced in a study of Ad26.COV2.S vaccination and SARS-CoV-2 variants. Documented treatment: roughly 19 received Ad26.COV2.S at low or high dose, single or two shots; a few received placebo; per-sample allocation not given. Specimens were obtained on day 63 following the first vaccine or placebo injection. The protocol was immunoSEQ multiplex PCR, while the TCRdb copy is restricted to in-frame clones and leaves out a portion. Among under 500,000 clones listed, approximately 90% were seen once. The material was peripheral blood, obtained in a trial of Ad26.COV2.S vaccine versus placebo. Source of these receptors: a person between 18 and 59 years old who received the Ad26.COV2.S COVID-19 vaccine or a placebo.

The V gene is TRBV5-4, the J gene TRBJ1-1; D ambiguous. Trimming stripped 4 bases from V and 7 bases from J, with 14 bases between. CDR3 length: 13 amino acids. The germline CDR1 and CDR2 sequences are SGHNT and YYREEE (reference sequence). In DNA, the CDR3 is TGTGCCAGCAGCGAAACCATGAACCGTGAAGCTTTCTTT. Its translation is CASSETMNREAFF.

The chain is built from TRBV2 and TRBJ2-7; TRBD1 or TRBD2 may be the D gene (5 bases each). Germline CDR1 SNHLY, CDR2 FYNNEI. The CDR3 contains 13 residues. The germline V and J ends were trimmed by 5 bases and 1 base, with 9 bases remaining between them. CDR3 residues: CASSRDQSYEQYF. CDR3 bases: TGTGCCAGCAGTCGGGACCAATCCTACGAGCAGTACTTC.

The chain carries TRBV14 and TRBJ1-2, with a possible D match to TRBD1 (6 bases). The germline V and J ends were trimmed by 1 base and 4 bases, with 22 bases remaining between them. The germline V gene encodes CDR1 SGHDN and CDR2 FVKESK. The CDR3 contains 18 residues. CDR3 amino acids: CASSQAMGRGVGGYGYTF. CDR3 nucleotide sequence: TGTGCCAGCAGCCAAGCTATGGGCAGGGGCGTCGGGGGCTATGGCTACACCTTC.

The rearrangement uses TRBV9 and TRBJ2-2; the match to TRBD2 covers 12 bases. Germline lookup yields CDR1 SGDLS and CDR2 YYNGEE. The J segment lost 8 bases and the V segment lost 3 bases, leaving 8 bases of the junction unmatched. CDR3 size: 16 residues. This chain's CDR3 is CASSATGTSGQGELFF. CDR3 sequence (DNA): TGTGCCAGCAGCGCCACCGGGACTAGCGGGCAGGGGGAGCTGTTTTTT. Supplemented by reference TRBV9 and TRBJ2-2, the full variable domain reads DSGVTQTPKHLITATGQRVTLRCSPRSGDLSVYWYQQSLDQGLQFLIQYYNGEERAKGNILERFSAQQFPDLHSELNLSSLELGDSALYFCASSATGTSGQGELFFGEGSRLTVL.

This chain connects TRBV5-1 to TRBJ2-1, with 10 nucleotides matching TRBD2. The V segment lost 0 bases and the J segment 15 bases; nucleotides outside the gene matches: 9. Germline values: CDR1 SGHRS, CDR2 YFSETQ. CDR3 length: 14 residues. Here the CDR3 reads CASSLVLAGGPAFF. CDR3 DNA sequence: TGCGCCAGCAGCTTGGTGTTAGCGGGGGGCCCCGCGTTCTTC.

This sequence joins TRBV5-1 and TRBJ2-5; no reliable D call. The CDR3 is 13 amino acids. Germline V gene sequence: CDR1 SGHRS, CDR2 YFSETQ. Trimming shortened V by 0 bases and J by 0 bases, and 3 bases separated the two germline ends. The CDR3 sequence: CASSLGYQETQYF. CDR3 DNA: TGCGCCAGCAGCTTGGGCTACCAAGAGACCCAGTACTTC.

The V and J genes are TRBV7-9 and TRBJ1-2; no reliable D call. CDR3 length equals 13 residues. Germline V gives CDR1 SEHNR, CDR2 FQNEAQ (reference sequence). The germline V and J ends were trimmed by 0 bases and 5 bases, with 7 bases remaining between them. The CDR3 region is CASSLALSYGYTF. For the CDR3, the DNA is TGTGCCAGCAGCTTAGCCCTTTCTTATGGCTACACCTTC. The full variable domain, completed using reference TRBV7-9 and TRBJ1-2, is DTGVSQNPRHKITKRGQNVTFRCDPISEHNRLYWYRQTLGQGPEFLTYFQNEAQLEKSRLLSDRFSAERPKGSFSTLEIQRTEQGDSAMYLCASSLALSYGYTFGSGTRLTVV.

This clone came up a few times. The chain recombines TRBV29-1 with TRBJ1-1; D gene unclear. The germline V gene has CDR1 SQVTM and CDR2 ANQGSEA. The CDR3 consists of 12 residues. V was cut by 4 bases and J by 4 bases, with 10 bases left in between. CDR3 region: CSVVLRGTEAFF. In DNA form, the CDR3 reads TGCAGCGTTGTTCTTCGGGGCACTGAAGCTTTCTTT. Combining the CDR3 with reference TRBV29-1 and TRBJ1-1 gives the whole variable domain SAVISQKPSRDICQRGTSLTIQCQVDSQVTMMFWYRQQPGQSLTLIATANQGSEATYESGFVIDKFPISRPNLTFSTLTVSNMSPEDSSIYLCSVVLRGTEAFFGQGTRLTVV.

This clone appeared a single time. The chain combines TRBV12-3 or TRBV12-4 with TRBJ2-7; tentatively, D is TRBD1 (6 bases). The CDR3 totals 13 residues. The germline V and J ends were trimmed by 5 bases and 0 bases, with 8 bases remaining between them. The DNA of the CDR3 is TGTGCCAGCAGTGTGGACAGCTCCTACGAGCAGTACTTC. Translating it yields CASSVDSSYEQYF.

The DNA of the CDR3 is TGTGCCAGCAGCTTTGCCGGGACAGCTAGCAACGAGCAGTACTTC. Amino acids: CASSFAGTASNEQYF. This chain connects TRBV7-2 to TRBJ2-7; 7 bases agree with TRBD1. CDR3 size: 15 residues. Trimming took 3 bases from V and 5 from J; bases not matched to a gene: 10. Per germline, CDR1 SGHTA and CDR2 FQGNSA.

The V call is TRBV6-5, the J call TRBJ2-1, with 7 nucleotides matching TRBD2. The CDR3 totals 13 residues. V dropped 8 bases and J dropped 0; count of bases not matched to a gene: 1. Germline-derived CDR1 and CDR2 are MNHEY and SVGAGI. This CDR3 is CASRDYSYNEQFF. The CDR3 nucleotides are TGTGCCAGCCGGGACTACTCCTACAATGAGCAGTTCTTC.

The CDR3 protein is CASSSTGGAYEQYF. Written as DNA, the CDR3 is TGTGCCAGCTCATCAACAGGGGGGGCCTACGAGCAGTACTTC. V gene TRBV18 combines with J gene TRBJ2-7, with a weak D call TRBD1 (8 bases). From germline, CDR1 is KGHSH and CDR2 LQKENI. V dropped 5 bases and J dropped 2 bases, with 13 bases sitting between them. This CDR3 has 14 residues.

V and J are TRBV19 and TRBJ1-1; 10 bases agree with TRBD1. Germline CDR1 and CDR2: LNHDA and SQIVND (reference sequence). With 5 bases clipped from V and 0 bases from J, the junction kept 9 bases outside the gene matches. CDR3 size: 17 residues. CDR3 residues: CASSSGTGDNMNTEAFF. The CDR3 coding sequence is TGTGCCAGTAGTTCCGGGACAGGGGACAACATGAACACTGAAGCTTTCTTT. Drawing the rest from reference TRBV19 and TRBJ1-1, the complete variable domain is DGGITQSPKYLFRKEGQNVTLSCEQNLNHDAMYWYRQDPGQGLRLIYYSQIVNDFQKGDIAEGYSVSREKKESFPLTVTSAQKNPTAFYLCASSSGTGDNMNTEAFFGQGTRLTVV.

The chain has TRBV7-2 and TRBJ1-2, with 12 bases lining up with TRBD1. Trimming cost V 0 bases and J 11 bases; bases outside gene matches: 10. Per the germline V gene, CDR1 is SGHTA and CDR2 is FQGNSA. The CDR3 has 16 amino acids. CDR3 DNA: TGTGCCAGCAGCTTAGCCCAGGGGACAGGGGGCGAAGGTTACACCTTC. It is translated as CASSLAQGTGGEGYTF.

CDR3 residues: CASNRLYGYEQYF. CDR3 nucleotides: TGTGCCAGCAACCGACTATACGGGTACGAGCAGTACTTC. V usage is TRBV7-2 and J usage is TRBJ2-7; possibly TRBD2 for D (5 bases). The V gene's germline CDR1 is SGHTA and CDR2 FQGNSA. Trimming left V 7 bases short and J 4 bases short, with 14 bases between. The CDR3 extends over 13 amino acids.

The genes are TRBV19 and TRBJ1-5, with a weak D call TRBD1 (5 bases). The CDR3 has 17 amino acids. The germline V gene has CDR1 LNHDA and CDR2 SQIVND (reference sequence). V shed 6 bases and J shed 0 bases, with 18 bases lying between them. In nucleotides, the CDR3 is TGTGCCAGTAGACTCCGGGGAGGGGAATATAGCAATCAGCCCCAGCATTTT. It yields the protein CASRLRGGEYSNQPQHF.

The chain employs TRBV6-5 and TRBJ1-2, with TRBD1 matching 7 bases. The ends lost 6 bases at V and 7 bases at J; junction bases unmatched: 14. The length of the CDR3 is 15 residues. The V gene's germline CDR1 is MNHEY and CDR2 SVGAGI. The CDR3 DNA follows: TGTGCCAGCAGGCGTGACAGGGAGGCCTTTGGTGGCTACACCTTC. This sequence encodes CASRRDREAFGGYTF.

The chain employs TRBV4-3 and TRBJ2-4, with 13 bases that match TRBD2. Germline-derived CDR1 and CDR2 are LGHNA and YSLEER. Losses at the gene ends were 3 bases for V and 1 base for J; bases not matched to a gene: 3. The CDR3 consists of 17 residues. In nucleotides, the CDR3 is TGCGCCAGCAGCCATGGGGGACTAGCGGGGGCCAAAAACATTCAGTACTTC. It translates to CASSHGGLAGAKNIQYF.

V gene TRBV19 combines with J gene TRBJ1-6, with a weak D call TRBD1 (5 bases). V was clipped by 9 bases and J by 3 bases, with 9 bases between them. The CDR3 runs to 13 residues. Germline V CDR1 and CDR2: LNHDA, SQIVND (reference sequence). For the CDR3, the DNA is TGTGCCAGCAAAGACAGCTATAATTCACCCCTCCACTTT. Amino acids: CASKDSYNSPLHF.

The J gene is TRBJ2-3, the V gene TRBV7-9; 10 positions agree with TRBD2. The V segment lost 5 bases and the J segment 1 base; nucleotides outside the gene matches: 9. Germline lookup yields CDR1 SEHNR and CDR2 FQNEAQ (reference sequence). This CDR3 spans 17 amino acids. For the CDR3, the DNA is TGTGCCAGCAGCATCCAACTAGCGGGGATGGGCACAGATACGCAGTATTTT. Translation: CASSIQLAGMGTDTQYF.

The chain couples TRBV18 to TRBJ2-7; the match to TRBD2 covers 12 bases. Germline loops: CDR1 KGHSH, CDR2 LQKENI. The CDR3 sequence is 18 residues long. V shed 6 bases, J shed 0 bases, and the junction held 12 bases outside the gene matches. Written as DNA, the CDR3 is TGTGCCAGCTCCGAAGACTGGACTAGCGGGAAAAGCTCCTACGAGCAGTACTTC. It translates to CASSEDWTSGKSSYEQYF.

V is TRBV6-5 and J is TRBJ1-5, with 9 nucleotides matching TRBD1. The germline gives CDR1 MNHEY, CDR2 SVGAGI. This CDR3 is 12 amino acids long. The ends lost 4 bases at V and 13 bases at J; junction bases unmatched: 5. CDR3 coding DNA: TGTGCCAGCAGTTCTCGGGACAGGGCTCAGCATTTT. It encodes CASSSRDRAQHF.

The chain links TRBV5-8 to TRBJ2-1; TRBD2 matches 9 bases. V dropped 8 bases and J dropped 8; count of bases not matched to a gene: 17. The CDR3 loop spans 16 amino acids. Germline-derived CDR1 and CDR2 are SGHTS and YDEGEE. CDR3 nucleotides: TGTGCCAGTAACCTCGCGGGAGGGGGCCCTGTGGATGAGCAGTTCTTC. Translated, it gives CASNLAGGGPVDEQFF.

This sequence joins TRBV6-5 and TRBJ2-7; D uncertain. V was shortened by 2 bases and J by 4 bases, with 9 bases between the two germline ends. This CDR3 contains 13 residues. Germline-derived CDR1 and CDR2 are MNHEY and SVGAGI. The CDR3 sequence: CASSYTARYEQYF. The CDR3 DNA sequence: TGTGCCAGCAGTTACACAGCCAGGTACGAGCAGTACTTC.

The chain links TRBV9 to TRBJ2-1, with D possibly TRBD2 on 7 matching bases. Germline CDR1 and CDR2: SGDLS and YYNGEE. Trimming took off 0 bases at V and 5 bases at J, with 12 bases between the two ends. The CDR3 contains 15 residues. The CDR3 loop is CASSVVGGADNEQFF. As DNA, the CDR3 is TGTGCCAGCAGCGTAGTAGGGGGGGCAGACAATGAGCAGTTCTTC.

V gene TRBV30 combines with J gene TRBJ2-7; D remains ambiguous. From germline, CDR1 is GTSNPN and CDR2 SVGIG (reference sequence). V shed 5 bases and J shed 3 bases, with 5 bases lying between them. The length of the CDR3 is 10 residues. CDR3 coding DNA: TGTGCCTGGGGGAACTACGAGCAGTACTTC. Translation: CAWGNYEQYF. The full variable domain, its missing parts supplied by reference TRBV30 and TRBJ2-7, is SQTIHQWPATLVQPVGSPLSLECTVEGTSNPNLYWYRQAAGRGLQLLFYSVGIGQISSEVPQNLSASRPQDRQFILSSKKLLLSDSGFYLCAWGNYEQYFGPGTRLTVT.